This T cell receptor beta chain was identified during a study of Ad26.COV2.S vaccination and SARS-CoV-2 variants (dated by TCRdb to about 2021). Regarding the complete study: TCRbeta repertoire sequencing was used to assess the specificity and breadth of SARS-CoV-2-reactive T cell receptors after Ad26.COV2.S vaccination. A total of roughly 30 samples were included in the TCR-sequenced set, comprising some 20 Ad26.COV2.S vaccine recipients, 5 placebo recipients and 8 SARS-CoV-2 convalescent individuals.

On the study overall, not on this receptor specifically: The authors noted that total T cell responses may have been underestimated by the TCR breadth and depth analyses. Vaccine and placebo recipients had similar non-spike TCR breadth, a finding consistent with the vaccine containing only spike. Ad26.COV2.S recipients had higher spike-specific TCR breadth than placebo recipients (P = 0.0014). Substantial breadth of spike-specific CD8+ and CD4+ T cell responses was reported after vaccination.

The immunoSEQ Assay was used to sequence TCRbeta CDR3 regions. After extraction, genomic DNA underwent amplification by bias-controlled multiplex PCR, followed by high-throughput sequencing. Per the authors' processing: To quantify the absolute abundance of each unique TCRbeta CDR3 region, sequences were collapsed and filtered. T cell fraction was estimated by normalizing TCRbeta template counts to usable DNA, with usable DNA measured through amplification of reference genes found in all nucleated cells. Repertoire TCRs were annotated as SARS-CoV-2-specific when V gene, CDR3 amino acid sequence and J gene were exactly matched to a known reactive TCR set. The reference SARS-CoV-2 TCR set was derived from MIRA and filtered for enrichment in COVID-19-positive ImmuneCODE repertoires, a step that removed public or cross-reactive TCRs. Drawing on the MIRA antigens, annotated TCRs were analysed further at the level of specific ORF or position within ORF. Breadth was defined as the number of annotated unique rearrangements divided by the total number of unique productive rearrangements, and depth was defined as the summed frequency of the annotated unique rearrangements. Two-sided Wilcoxon rank-sum tests were applied when comparing TCR breadth between groups. TCRdb limited this immuneACCESS table to in-frame rearrangements with V and J called. A share of clones is missing; checked studies link under half to unresolved V genes, and the rest is unexplained. The V and J calls and clone size are taken from that table; D and trimming were inferred from the DNA. The sample table holds 300,000 to 450,000 clones, of which 92% were seen once. Together, the top ten hold about 3.9% of the sample.

The time point label for this specimen denotes: individuals recovered from natural SARS-CoV-2 infection. Turning to this clone: What antigen it recognizes has not been identified. Per-base quality was not reported, and no clone a single base away is much larger than it.

This sequence originates from a human donor who had recovered from COVID-19. This sample comprised peripheral blood, obtained after recovery from COVID-19.

In nucleotide form, the sequence is TGTGCCAGCAGCCAAGCGGACAGGGGGCAGGATACGCAGTATTTT. It translates as CASSQADRGQDTQYF. The chain links TRBV4-2 with TRBJ2-3, with TRBD1 matching 11 junction bases. Reading the germline V gene gives CDR1 LGHNA and CDR2 YNFKEQ. Clipping removes 1 base from V and 6 bases from J, with 3 as the unmatched junction base count. Reading from cysteine to phenylalanine, the CDR3 counts 15 amino acids. CDR3 DNA only is kept here, 45 bases in frame from base 1.